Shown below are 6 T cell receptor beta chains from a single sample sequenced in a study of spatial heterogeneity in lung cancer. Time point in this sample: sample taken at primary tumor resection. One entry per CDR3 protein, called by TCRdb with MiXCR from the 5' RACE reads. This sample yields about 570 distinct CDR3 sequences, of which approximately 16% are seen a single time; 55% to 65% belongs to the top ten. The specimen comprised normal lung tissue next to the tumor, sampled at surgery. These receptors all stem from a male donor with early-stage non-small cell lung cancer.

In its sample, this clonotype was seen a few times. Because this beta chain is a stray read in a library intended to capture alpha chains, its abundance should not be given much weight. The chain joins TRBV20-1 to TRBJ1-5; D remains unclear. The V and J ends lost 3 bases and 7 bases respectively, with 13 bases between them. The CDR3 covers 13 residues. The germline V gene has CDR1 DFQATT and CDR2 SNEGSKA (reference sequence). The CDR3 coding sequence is TGCAGTGCTAGCTTGGGGTCCGGGCAGCCCCAGCATTTT. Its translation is CSASLGSGQPQHF.

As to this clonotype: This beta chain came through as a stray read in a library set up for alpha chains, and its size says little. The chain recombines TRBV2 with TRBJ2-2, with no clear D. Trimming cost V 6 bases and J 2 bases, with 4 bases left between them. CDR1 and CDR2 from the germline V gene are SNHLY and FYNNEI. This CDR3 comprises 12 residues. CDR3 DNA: TGTGCCAGCAGAACTAACACCGGGGAGCTGTTTTTT. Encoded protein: CASRTNTGELFF. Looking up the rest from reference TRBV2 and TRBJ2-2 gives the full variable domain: EPEVTQTPSHQVTQMGQEVILRCVPISNHLYFYWYRQILGQKVEFLVSFYNNEISEKSEIFDDQFSVERPDGSNFTLKIRSTKLEDSAMYFCASRTNTGELFFGEGSRLTVL.

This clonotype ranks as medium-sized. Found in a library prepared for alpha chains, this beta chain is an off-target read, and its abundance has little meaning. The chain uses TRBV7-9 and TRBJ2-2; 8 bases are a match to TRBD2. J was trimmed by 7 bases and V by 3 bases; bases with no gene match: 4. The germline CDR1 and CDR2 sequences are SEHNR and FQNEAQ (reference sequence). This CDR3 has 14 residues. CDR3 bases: TGTGCCAGCAGCTTGAGCGGGAGAGGCGGGGAGCTGTTTTTT. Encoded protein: CASSLSGRGGELFF. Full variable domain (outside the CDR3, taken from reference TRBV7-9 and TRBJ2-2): DTGVSQNPRHKITKRGQNVTFRCDPISEHNRLYWYRQTLGQGPEFLTYFQNEAQLEKSRLLSDRFSAERPKGSFSTLEIQRTEQGDSAMYLCASSLSGRGGELFFGEGSRLTVL.

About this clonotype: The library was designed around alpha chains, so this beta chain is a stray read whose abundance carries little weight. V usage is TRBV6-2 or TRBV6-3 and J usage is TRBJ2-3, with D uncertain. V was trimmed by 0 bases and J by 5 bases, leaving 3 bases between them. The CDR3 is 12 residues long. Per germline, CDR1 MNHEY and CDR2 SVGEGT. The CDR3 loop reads CASSYSKDTQYF. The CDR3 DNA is TGTGCCAGCAGTTACTCCAAAGATACGCAGTATTTT.

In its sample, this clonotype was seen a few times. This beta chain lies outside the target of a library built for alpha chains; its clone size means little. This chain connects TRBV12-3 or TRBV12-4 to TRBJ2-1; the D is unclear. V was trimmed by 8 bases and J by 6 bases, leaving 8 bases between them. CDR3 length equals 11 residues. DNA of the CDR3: TGTGCCAGCGCCACACTCAATGAGCAGTTCTTC. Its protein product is CASATLNEQFF.

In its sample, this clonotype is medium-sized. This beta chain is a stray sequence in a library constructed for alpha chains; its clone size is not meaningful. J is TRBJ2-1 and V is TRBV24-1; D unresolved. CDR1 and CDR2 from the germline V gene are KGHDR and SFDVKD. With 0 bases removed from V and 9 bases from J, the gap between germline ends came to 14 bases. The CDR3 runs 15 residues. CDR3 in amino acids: CATSDLQLEGGEQFF. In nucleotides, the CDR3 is TGTGCCACCAGTGATTTGCAGCTCGAAGGCGGTGAGCAGTTCTTC.